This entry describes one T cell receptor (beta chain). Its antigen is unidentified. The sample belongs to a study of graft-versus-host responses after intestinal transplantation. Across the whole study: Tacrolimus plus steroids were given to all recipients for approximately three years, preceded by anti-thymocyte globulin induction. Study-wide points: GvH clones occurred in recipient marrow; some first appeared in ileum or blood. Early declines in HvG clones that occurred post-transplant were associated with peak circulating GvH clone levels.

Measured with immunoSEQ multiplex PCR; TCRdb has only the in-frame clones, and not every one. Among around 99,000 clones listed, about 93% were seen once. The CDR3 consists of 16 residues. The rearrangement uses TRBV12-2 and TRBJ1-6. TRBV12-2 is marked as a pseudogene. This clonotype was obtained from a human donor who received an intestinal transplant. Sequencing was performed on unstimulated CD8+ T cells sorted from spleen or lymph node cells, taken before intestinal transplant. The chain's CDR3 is CASPGVRKQDNSPLHF. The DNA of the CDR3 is TGTGCAAGCCCGGGGGTGCGGAAGCAGGATAATTCACCCCTCCACTTT.